The clone carrying this TCR beta chain was observed at least ten times. Its antigen is undetermined. Trimming stripped 0 bases from V and 2 bases from J, with 5 bases between. There are 13 residues in the CDR3. Germline loops: CDR1 LNHNV, CDR2 YYDKDF (reference sequence). These data come from a study of T cells after yellow fever vaccination. Overall study: SMART-Seq v4 Ultra Low Input prepared libraries from low-cell fractions.

Study observations and caveats: The secondary response peaked faster, at day 5 versus 15, but was weaker. The booster saw the reappearance of most primary-vaccination clones (more than 95% CD4, around 90% CD8).

TCR cDNA, made by 5'RACE template switching, carried an added universal primer site and UMIs. TCRdb used MiXCR to reprocess the 5' RACE reads, holding one entry per CDR3 protein. The repertoire consists of 140,000 to 150,000 distinct CDR3 sequences, with about 6.2% occurring once and the leading ten covering more than 0.6%. This TCR derives from a man aged 25 to 45 who received the YFV17D yellow fever vaccine. This chain joins TRBV15 and TRBJ2-7; D remains ambiguous. The source was CD4+ T cells sorted from PBMCs, collected 10 days after the yellow fever booster vaccination. The CDR3 DNA reads as TGTGCCACCAGCAGAGATACCGCCTACGAGCAGTACTTC. Translated, it gives CATSRDTAYEQYF. Full variable domain (missing parts from reference TRBV15 and TRBJ2-7): DAMVIQNPRYQVTQFGKPVTLSCSQTLNHNVMYWYQQKSSQAPKLLFHYYDKDFNNEADTPDNFQSRRPNTSFCFLDIRSPGLGDTAMYLCATSRDTAYEQYFGPGTRLTVT.